The clone carrying this T cell receptor beta chain was counted at least ten times. What it binds is unknown. The data belong to a study of T cells in Graves' hyperthyroidism and ophthalmopathy. Looking at the study overall: Sampling of peripheral blood happened at initial diagnosis, prior to any treatment.

The study defined stable Graves' hyperthyroidism as no ophthalmopathy progression within 18 months. The CDR3 length is 16 residues. V gave up 7 bases and J gave up 5 bases; unmatched junction bases: 15. Germline V CDR1 and CDR2: MNHNS, SASEGT. Using RNA transcripts as the source, TCR beta CDR3 regions were amplified. TCR CDR3 regions were first amplified by RT-PCR with HTBI primers. TCRdb reprocessed the multiplex PCR reads via MiXCR and lists one record per CDR3 protein. The sample lists about 700,000 distinct CDR3 sequences; 14% were seen once. Study outcomes and limitations: Most clonotypes expanded in the thyroid (above 0.001) were also present in blood.

This clonotype was sampled from a woman aged 18-29 years with Graves' hyperthyroidism. The J gene is TRBJ2-3, the V gene TRBV6-1; 7 bases are shared with TRBD2. The source material was blood. DNA of the CDR3: TGTGCCAGCAAGGCGACTAGCCTACGTTATATAGATACGCAGTATTTT. Translating it yields CASKATSLRYIDTQYF.